Presented here are 22 T cell receptor beta chains from one specimen sequenced in a study of blood T cell repertoires in COVID-19. The repertoire was sequenced with immunoSEQ multiplex PCR; TCRdb's copy has only in-frame clones and lacks some. This table has a few hundred thousand clones, roughly 90% appearing once. The sample comprised peripheral blood. These receptors were taken from a man between 18 and 35 years old with COVID-19, enrolled during active disease.

This clone showed up just a few times. CDR3 sequence reads: CASSQGGDHDEQFF. The CDR3 nucleotides are TGTGCCAGCAGCCAAGGGGGGGACCATGATGAGCAGTTCTTC. This sequence joins TRBV4-2 and TRBJ2-1, with D perhaps matching TRBD2 (6 bases). V lost 1 base and J 8 bases, leaving 12 bases between the germline ends. The CDR3 is made up of 14 amino acids. Germline V gene data show CDR1 as LGHNA and CDR2 as YNFKEQ.

The chain is built from TRBV5-1 and TRBJ2-2; D possibly corresponds to TRBD2 (6 bases). The CDR3 totals 17 residues. Trimming removed 7 bases from V and 2 bases from J, with 21 bases in between. Germline values: CDR1 SGHRS, CDR2 YFSETQ. The CDR3 nucleotides read TGCGCCAGCCGGGCCCAATCGGGCGGGATAAACACCGGGGAGCTGTTTTTT. Its protein product is CASRAQSGGINTGELFF.

The V gene is TRBV5-4, the J gene TRBJ2-5; D ambiguous. The V end was cut by 0 bases, the J end by 4 bases, with 4 bases between. This CDR3 is built from 12 residues. From germline, CDR1 is SGHNT and CDR2 YYREEE (reference sequence). In DNA, the CDR3 is TGTGCCAGCAGCTTGGATCGAGAGACCCAGTACTTC. This encodes CASSLDRETQYF.

The V gene is TRBV6-5, the J gene TRBJ2-1; 9 positions match TRBD2. CDR1 is MNHEY, CDR2 SVGAGI, per germline. After removal of 2 bases from V and 7 bases from J, the junction contained 3 bases not matched to a gene. The CDR3 has 14 residues. The DNA for the CDR3 is TGTGCCAGCAGTTACGCTAGCGGGAATAATGAGCAGTTCTTC. Its translation is CASSYASGNNEQFF.

The chain combines TRBV19 with TRBJ2-3; no clear D gene. Trimming took 1 base from V and 4 from J, leaving 9 bases between them. The germline V gene encodes CDR1 LNHDA and CDR2 SQIVND (reference sequence). The CDR3 has 14 amino acids. CDR3 amino acids: CASSIGVEADTQYF. As DNA, the CDR3 is TGTGCCAGTAGTATAGGCGTTGAAGCAGATACGCAGTATTTT.

This chain uses TRBV6-5 with TRBJ2-7, with 9 bases lining up with TRBD1. Germline assignment: CDR1 MNHEY and CDR2 SVGAGI. This CDR3 has 13 residues. V dropped 7 bases and J dropped 8; count of bases not matched to a gene: 9. CDR3 bases: TGTGCCAGCATTGGGGACAGGGCCTCCCAGCAGTACTTC. It specifies CASIGDRASQQYF.

The chain uses TRBV25-1 and TRBJ2-7; TRBD2 matches 9 bases. CDR3 length equals 15 residues. Trimming cost V 3 bases and J 2 bases; bases outside gene matches: 5. Germline assignment: CDR1 MGHDK and CDR2 SYGVNS. The CDR3 here is CASSERLAATYEQYF. The CDR3 DNA reads TGTGCCAGCAGTGAGCGACTAGCGGCCACCTACGAGCAGTACTTC.

The CDR3: CASSLSRELAVKETQYF. In nucleotides, the CDR3 is TGTGCCAGCAGCTTAAGTCGAGAACTAGCGGTAAAAGAGACCCAGTACTTC. The chain has TRBV7-9 and TRBJ2-5; 8 bases are shared with TRBD2. The CDR3 is 17 residues long. Trimming cost V 2 bases and J 3 bases; bases outside gene matches: 11. CDR1 and CDR2 from the germline V gene are SEHNR and FQNEAQ (reference sequence).

Notes on this clone: Other nucleotide sequences in the sample specify the same CDR3. This chain joins TRBV5-1 and TRBJ2-1; D is ambiguous. Germline V gene lookup returns CDR1 SGHRS and CDR2 YFSETQ. Trimming shortened V by 0 bases and J by 3 bases, and 7 bases separated the two germline ends. The CDR3 runs to 14 residues. CDR3 protein: CASSLAAGYNEQFF. CDR3 coding DNA: TGCGCCAGCAGCTTGGCGGCAGGCTACAATGAGCAGTTCTTC.

This rearrangement joins TRBV6-5 to TRBJ1-2; D might be TRBD1 (5 bases). From germline, CDR1 is MNHEY and CDR2 SVGAGI. The CDR3 spans 14 residues. With 6 bases removed from V and 3 bases from J, the gap between germline ends came to 14 bases. The CDR3 spells CASRQDTPDYGYTF. In DNA form, the CDR3 reads TGTGCCAGCAGACAGGACACCCCGGACTATGGCTACACCTTC.

The rearrangement joins TRBV27 to TRBJ1-1; unclear D gene. Trimming cost V 3 bases and J 1 base, with 9 bases left between them. The CDR3 spans 14 residues. Germline V gene lookup returns CDR1 MNHEY and CDR2 SMNVEV (reference sequence). The CDR3 spells CASSFSRPNTEAFF. For the CDR3, the DNA is TGTGCCAGCAGTTTCTCCAGGCCGAACACTGAAGCTTTCTTT.

The table lists this clone with a count of one. V gene TRBV12-3 or TRBV12-4 combines with J gene TRBJ2-7; the D gene is possibly TRBD2 (7 bases). The CDR3 totals 13 residues. V dropped 8 bases and J dropped 0 bases, with 11 bases sitting between them. The CDR3 DNA reads as TGTGCCAGCCGGGGGGCAGTCTCCTACGAGCAGTACTTC. This gives the protein CASRGAVSYEQYF.

This chain connects TRBV29-1 to TRBJ2-2; 8 nucleotides align to TRBD1. J gave up 4 bases and V 7 bases, and 2 bases lay outside the gene matches. Germline V gives CDR1 SQVTM, CDR2 ANQGSEA. The CDR3 is 12 residues long. The CDR3 DNA is TGCAGCGGCACAGGGGGCACCGGGGAGCTGTTTTTT. This codes for CSGTGGTGELFF.

The sample holds a few counts of this clone. The rearrangement joins TRBV4-1 to TRBJ1-6; D unclear. Germline CDR1 MGHRA, CDR2 YSYEKL. The CDR3 length is 12 residues. Between the trimmed V and J ends, which lost 1 base and 12 bases, there was a span of 7 bases. For the CDR3, the DNA is TGCGCCAGCAGCCAAGGTTCGGGACCCCTCCACTTT. Amino acids: CASSQGSGPLHF.

The chain combines TRBV2 with TRBJ2-1; no definite D call. The V end lost 7 bases, the J end lost 8 bases, and 15 bases lay between the germline ends. There are 13 residues in the CDR3. The V gene's germline CDR1 is SNHLY and CDR2 FYNNEI. This chain's CDR3 is CASNKVKSDEQFF. The CDR3 DNA reads TGTGCCAGCAATAAGGTTAAGAGCGATGAGCAGTTCTTC.

V usage is TRBV29-1 and J usage is TRBJ1-2; D not certain. Trimming took 4 bases from V and 4 from J, leaving 7 bases between them. The CDR3 has 11 residues. Germline V gives CDR1 SQVTM, CDR2 ANQGSEA. CDR3 in amino acids: CSVVEGYGYTF. The DNA of the CDR3 is TGCAGCGTTGTGGAGGGCTATGGCTACACCTTC.

This clone has just a few counts. The V and J genes are TRBV18 and TRBJ2-7, with TRBD2 matching 8 bases. CDR3 size: 14 residues. J was trimmed by 0 bases and V by 2 bases; bases with no gene match: 0. Germline CDR1 and CDR2: KGHSH and LQKENI. CDR3 loop: CASSPAGGSYEQYF. The CDR3 DNA follows: TGTGCCAGCTCACCAGCGGGGGGCTCCTACGAGCAGTACTTC.

The genes are TRBV4-1 and TRBJ2-2; D perhaps matches TRBD1 (6 bases). CDR3 length equals 12 residues. Germline CDR1 and CDR2: MGHRA and YSYEKL. V gave up 6 bases and J gave up 6 bases, with 8 bases separating them. DNA of the CDR3: TGCGCCAGCAGAACAGGGTCCGGGGAGCTGTTTTTT. This codes for CASRTGSGELFF.

For the CDR3, the DNA is TGTGCCAGTAGTACTACTCTCCGGGACAGGGGAGAGACCCAGTACTTC. Protein: CASSTTLRDRGETQYF. The chain employs TRBV19 and TRBJ2-5; 10 nucleotides match TRBD1. J gave up 4 bases and V 4 bases, and 9 bases lay outside the gene matches. Germline assignment: CDR1 LNHDA and CDR2 SQIVND (reference sequence). The CDR3 spans 16 residues.

This chain joins TRBV7-9 and TRBJ2-7; a weak D match, TRBD2 (6 bases). CDR1 and CDR2 (germline): SEHNR, FQNEAQ (reference sequence). CDR3 length: 16 residues. Trimming took 1 base from V and 1 from J, leaving 14 bases between them. CDR3 loop: CASSLGGPRGSYEQYF. Written as DNA, the CDR3 is TGTGCCAGCAGCTTAGGGGGCCCTCGGGGGTCCTACGAGCAGTACTTC.

The chain links TRBV25-1 to TRBJ2-2, with a weak D call TRBD1 (6 bases). CDR1 and CDR2 (germline): MGHDK, SYGVNS. V was pared by 7 bases and J by 7 bases, with 13 bases between. This CDR3 spans 13 amino acids. CDR3 in amino acids: CASMETGLGELFF. CDR3 nucleotide sequence: TGTGCCAGCATGGAGACAGGCCTCGGGGAGCTGTTTTTT.

V gene TRBV6-5 combines with J gene TRBJ2-3; D possibly corresponds to TRBD1 (6 bases). CDR1 is MNHEY, CDR2 SVGAGI, per germline. This CDR3 comprises 15 residues. V was trimmed by 6 bases and J by 5 bases, leaving 18 bases between them. CDR3 coding DNA: TGTGCCAGCAGCCAAACAGGGTTTTCAAGAGATACGCAGTATTTT. Translation gives CASSQTGFSRDTQYF.